This record concerns one T cell receptor (beta chain) sequence. Its matching antigen is unknown. Germline lookup yields CDR1 MNHEY and CDR2 SVGAGI. V gave up 8 bases and J gave up 2 bases; unmatched junction bases: 5. The CDR3 spans 13 residues. This sample is drawn from a study of cytomegalovirus exposure and HLA in healthy donors. Study outcomes and limitations: Later, an analysis found that common viral pathogens appeared to be linked with several of the most significant clusters.

Primers included in the PCR were 60 Vbeta and 13 Jbeta primers. Original data processing: In a later analysis, the count reached 74 million or so unique TCR beta chains, with 9 million to 11 million shared. Method: immunoSEQ multiplex PCR; TCRdb's copy keeps in-frame clones and lacks some. V and J calls and clone size come straight from that table; D and trimming were deduced from the DNA. The sample gives approximately 130,000 clones, roughly 79% of which show up once; 2.5% to 3.5% is in the top ten. The V and J genes are TRBV6-5 and TRBJ1-1; 7 bases align to TRBD1. This receptor was obtained from a man aged 25-45 years in good health and CMV-seronegative. Sequenced: PBMCs. This CDR3 is CASSGQLNTEAFF. CDR3 coding DNA: TGTGCCAGCTCGGGACAGCTAAACACTGAAGCTTTCTTT.